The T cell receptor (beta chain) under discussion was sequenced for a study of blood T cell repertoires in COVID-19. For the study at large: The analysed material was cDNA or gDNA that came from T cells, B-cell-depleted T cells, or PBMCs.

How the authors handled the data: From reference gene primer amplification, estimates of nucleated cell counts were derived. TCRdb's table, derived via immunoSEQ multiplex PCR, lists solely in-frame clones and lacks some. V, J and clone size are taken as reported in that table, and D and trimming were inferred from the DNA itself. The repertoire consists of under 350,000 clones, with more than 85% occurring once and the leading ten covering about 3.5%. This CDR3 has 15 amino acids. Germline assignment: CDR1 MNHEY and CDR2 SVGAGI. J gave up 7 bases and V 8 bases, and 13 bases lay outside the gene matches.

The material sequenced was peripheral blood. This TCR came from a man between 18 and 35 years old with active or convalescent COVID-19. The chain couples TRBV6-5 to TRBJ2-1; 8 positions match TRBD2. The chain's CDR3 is CASGRTGPGGNEQFF. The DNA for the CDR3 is TGTGCCAGCGGACGGACGGGGCCGGGAGGGAATGAGCAGTTCTTC.